Below are 9 T cell receptor beta chains sequenced from a single sample in a study of regulatory T cells in long-lasting Graves disease. This sample's time point: persistent/refractory GD, antithyroid drugs over 5 years with positive TRAb. There was RNA extracted from PBMCs, and the TCR library was made from it. Combining iRepertoire HTBI primers with Arm-PCR of CDR3 regions, the authors built TCR beta libraries. TCRdb re-called the multiplex PCR reads with MiXCR, one entry per CDR3 protein. The table records under 500,000 distinct CDR3 sequences, around 21% of them present only once. Sequences were derived from peripheral blood mononuclear cells (PBMCs), sampled when the disease was refractory, from a patient treated with antithyroid drugs. These receptors came from a female donor with Graves disease.

The chain uses TRBV18 and TRBJ1-1; D gene uncertain. This CDR3 is 14 amino acids long. Per germline, CDR1 KGHSH and CDR2 LQKENI. V dropped 5 bases and J dropped 0 bases, with 10 bases sitting between them. The CDR3: CASSAHGLNTEAFF. CDR3 in DNA: TGTGCCAGCTCAGCACACGGACTGAACACTGAAGCTTTCTTT.

This clonotype was counted many times. The J gene is TRBJ1-2, the V gene TRBV3-1, with D maybe TRBD1 (5 bases). CDR3 length equals 13 residues. Trimming left V 0 bases short and J 13 bases short, with 15 bases between. Germline CDR1 and CDR2: LGHDT and YNNKEL (reference sequence). The CDR3 reads CASSQDSLDRFTF. The CDR3 DNA reads as TGTGCCAGCAGCCAAGATTCTCTCGACAGATTCACCTTC.

V is TRBV9 and J is TRBJ1-4, with 7 nucleotides matching TRBD1. The CDR3 is 15 amino acids. The V and J ends lost 3 bases and 4 bases, in that order; junction bases with no gene match: 6. Germline lookup yields CDR1 SGDLS and CDR2 YYNGEE. The CDR3 DNA reads TGTGCCAGCAGCGCCGGGACAGCGATTAATGAAAAACTGTTTTTT. The encoded protein is CASSAGTAINEKLFF.

The sample holds a few counts of this clonotype. The chain recombines TRBV12-3 or TRBV12-4 with TRBJ2-3; D is uncertain. Trimming took off 8 bases at V and 2 bases at J, with 14 bases between the two ends. The CDR3 contains 14 residues. DNA of the CDR3: TGTGCCAGCCAGAGTTCCTTGACCACAGATACGCAGTATTTT. It is translated as CASQSSLTTDTQYF.

This clonotype was detected ten times or more. The chain couples TRBV28 to TRBJ2-5; tentatively, D is TRBD1 or TRBD2 (6 bases each). V was clipped by 5 bases and J by 5 bases, with 12 bases between them. The CDR3 is made up of 13 amino acids. Per germline, CDR1 MDHEN and CDR2 SYDVKM. The CDR3 DNA reads as TGTGCCAGCAGTCCAACAGGGAGGGAGACCCAGTACTTC. It is translated as CASSPTGRETQYF.

This clonotype has at least ten counts. The V gene is TRBV7-2, the J gene TRBJ2-5, with 9 bases lining up with TRBD1. V lost 5 bases, J lost 6 bases, and 22 bases stayed unmatched. CDR1 is SGHTA, CDR2 FQGNSA, per germline. CDR3 length: 19 amino acids. The CDR3 DNA follows: TGTGCCAGCAGCCCGAGGACGCCTCTAACGGGGACAGGGATAAAGACCCAGTACTTC. It codes for CASSPRTPLTGTGIKTQYF.

This clonotype was detected a few times. V usage is TRBV6-1 and J usage is TRBJ1-2; D remains ambiguous. V was shortened by 6 bases and J by 0 bases, with 8 bases between the two germline ends. Germline CDR1 and CDR2: MNHNS and SASEGT. The CDR3 sequence is 13 residues long. CDR3 amino acids: CASSRASNYGYTF. CDR3 DNA: TGTGCCAGCAGCCGGGCCTCTAACTATGGCTACACCTTC.

This clonotype has ten or more counts. The rearrangement joins TRBV30 to TRBJ2-5; 10 positions agree with TRBD1. The germline V gene has CDR1 GTSNPN and CDR2 SVGIG (reference sequence). The CDR3 runs 15 residues. Trimming at V came to 2 bases and at J to 2 bases, leaving 5 bases not matched to a gene. CDR3 residues: CAWSPGQGWQETQYF. Written as DNA, the CDR3 is TGTGCCTGGAGTCCGGGACAGGGGTGGCAAGAGACCCAGTACTTC.

The chain recombines TRBV6-2 or TRBV6-3 with TRBJ1-3; no clear D gene. The CDR3 loop spans 16 amino acids. CDR1 is MNHEY, CDR2 SVGEGT, per germline. Trimming shortened V by 0 bases and J by 0 bases, and 9 bases separated the two germline ends. The CDR3 DNA follows: TGTGCCAGCAGTTACTCCTGGATTAGCTCTGGAAACACCATATATTTT. Translation: CASSYSWISSGNTIYF.